This record looks at one T cell receptor beta chain sequence and its context. The antigen is not known. The data were obtained in a study of cytomegalovirus exposure and HLA in healthy donors. Turning to the study itself: Assignment to the Caucasian-associated ancestry cluster applied to around 76% of the approximately 370 genotyped donors.

General observations from the study: Clonal expansion was found to be greater in HLA-associated TCR beta chains than in equally common others in a later analysis. Analyses of presence and absence presupposed an approximately uniform sequencing depth across donors.

PCR amplification relied on 60 Vbeta primers (plus 13 Jbeta primers). The method was immunoSEQ multiplex PCR; TCRdb's version includes in-frame clones alone and lacks a portion of them. The sample has under 250,000 clones, around 80% seen once; the top ten hold 0.4% to 0.6%. This sequence was found in a boy aged 5-17 years in good health and CMV-seronegative. Specimen: PBMCs.

The CDR3 region is CASSPGLAGAYEQYF. The CDR3 coding sequence is TGTGCCAGCAGTCCCGGACTAGCGGGAGCCTACGAGCAGTACTTC. The chain links TRBV27 to TRBJ2-7; the match to TRBD2 covers 13 bases. From germline, CDR1 is MNHEY and CDR2 SMNVEV (reference sequence). CDR3 length equals 15 residues. Trimming cost V 5 bases and J 2 bases; bases outside gene matches: 3.